A single sample is the source of the 16 T cell receptor beta chains below, sequenced in a study of spatial heterogeneity in lung cancer. MiXCR was run by TCRdb on the 5' RACE reads, yielding one entry per CDR3 protein. The data show 15,000 to 20,000 distinct CDR3 sequences, about 21% seen once. Stated time point: sample taken at primary tumor resection. Material for sequencing was whole RNA from tumor, nontumor lung or frozen PBMC, left unsorted. The source material was PBMCs, sampled at surgery. Receptors were obtained from a female donor with early-stage non-small cell lung cancer.

In this sample, this clonotype turned up a few times. V usage is TRBV4-1 and J usage is TRBJ2-3; no clear D. Germline loops: CDR1 MGHRA, CDR2 YSYEKL. CDR3 length equals 18 residues. V was shortened by 0 bases and J by 1 base, with 17 bases between the two germline ends. The CDR3 nucleotides read TGCGCCAGCAGCCAAGATGACCTCCTTAACCTACGCACAGATACGCAGTATTTT. As protein: CASSQDDLLNLRTDTQYF.

V and J are TRBV29-1 and TRBJ2-7; the match to TRBD1 covers 7 bases. Germline CDR1 is SQVTM and CDR2 is ANQGSEA. CDR3 length: 14 amino acids. Losses at the gene ends were 7 bases for V and 0 bases for J; bases not matched to a gene: 9. In nucleotides, the CDR3 is TGCAGCGGTACAGACAGGGTAGGCTCCTACGAGCAGTACTTC. It yields the protein CSGTDRVGSYEQYF.

The chain joins TRBV20-1 to TRBJ1-1; maybe TRBD1 (6 bases). This CDR3 comprises 12 residues. Trimming removed 8 bases at V and 5 bases at J, with 15 bases between. CDR1 DFQATT and CDR2 SNEGSKA come from the germline V gene (reference sequence). The CDR3 DNA sequence: TGCAGTCCCAGGGCGGGGGCGACTGAAGCTTTCTTT. It is translated as CSPRAGATEAFF.

The chain combines TRBV10-3 with TRBJ1-6; D not certain. Germline values: CDR1 ENHRY, CDR2 SYGVKD. Trimming cost V 0 bases and J 11 bases, with 8 bases left between them. There are 13 residues in the CDR3. CDR3 residues: CAISESGRTPLHF. The CDR3 bases are TGTGCCATCAGTGAGTCGGGCAGAACACCCCTCCACTTT.

This clonotype was counted at least ten times. The gene calls are TRBV19 and TRBJ1-2; 9 bases agree with TRBD1. Per the germline V gene, CDR1 is LNHDA and CDR2 is SQIVND (reference sequence). This CDR3 comprises 17 residues. The V and J ends lost 8 bases and 2 bases, in that order; junction bases with no gene match: 15. The CDR3 coding sequence is TGTGCCAGTGGGACCTCCGGGACAGGGCGTTCCAACTATGGCTACACCTTC. Protein: CASGTSGTGRSNYGYTF.

The rearrangement uses TRBV6-2 or TRBV6-3 and TRBJ2-7; TRBD1 might be the D (5 bases). The V end lost 0 bases, the J end lost 2 bases, and 14 bases lay between the germline ends. Germline-derived CDR1 and CDR2 are MNHEY and SVGEGT. This CDR3 comprises 16 residues. The CDR3 DNA sequence: TGTGCCAGCAGTTACTCGATCACCGACAGCCCCTACGAGCAGTACGTC. Translating it yields CASSYSITDSPYEQYV.

There are many counts of this clonotype. V is TRBV14 and J is TRBJ2-7, with 7 bases matching TRBD2. Per germline, CDR1 SGHDN and CDR2 FVKESK. CDR3 size: 19 residues. V lost 4 bases to trimming and J lost 4 bases; unmatched junction nucleotides: 22. The CDR3 nucleotides read TGTGCCAGCAGCCCTACCGGTAGGATCGGGCGTCTGGGAGGGTACGAGCAGTACTTC. It codes for CASSPTGRIGRLGGYEQYF.

This sequence joins TRBV3-1 and TRBJ2-3, with TRBD2 as a possible D gene (6 bases). The CDR3 has 15 residues. CDR1 LGHDT and CDR2 YNNKEL come from the germline V gene (reference sequence). V was shortened by 6 bases and J by 0 bases, with 13 bases between the two germline ends. The CDR3 loop is CASRQSGSSTDTQYF. The CDR3, as DNA: TGTGCCAGCAGACAGAGCGGGTCTAGCACAGATACGCAGTATTTT.

This clonotype is medium-sized by share. The CDR3 coding sequence is TGTGCCAGCAGCCTGACAGGAACCTTGAACACTGAAGCTTTCTTT. It translates to CASSLTGTLNTEAFF. V gene TRBV12-3 or TRBV12-4 combines with J gene TRBJ1-1, with D perhaps TRBD1 (6 bases). The CDR3 spans 15 residues. Trimming removed 6 bases at V and 0 bases at J, with 14 bases between.

This clonotype has only a few counts. The V gene is TRBV5-4, the J gene TRBJ2-6, with no clear D. The germline gives CDR1 SGHNT, CDR2 YYREEE (reference sequence). The germline V and J ends were trimmed by 4 bases and 4 bases, with 9 bases remaining between them. This CDR3 has 14 residues. The CDR3 sequence: CASSPSSGANVLTF. CDR3 DNA: TGTGCCAGCAGCCCGTCGTCCGGGGCCAACGTCCTGACTTTC.

This clonotype occurred many times. An end of the junction does not agree with germline; a read error may underlie this. V and J are TRBV20-1 and TRBJ1-1; TRBD1 aligns across 7 bases. The CDR3 has 17 residues. Germline assignment: CDR1 DFQATT and CDR2 SNEGSKA (reference sequence). The CDR3 sequence is CSARVDRVFGLNTEAFF. The DNA for the CDR3 is TGCAGTGCTAGAGTTGACAGGGTTTTCGGATTGAATACTGAAGCTTTCTTT.

There are many counts of this clonotype. This chain connects TRBV12-3 or TRBV12-4 to TRBJ2-2; 10 bases are shared with TRBD1. V gave up 4 bases and J gave up 6 bases; unmatched junction bases: 8. The length of the CDR3 is 16 residues. CDR3 in amino acids: CASSSPGQGIAGELFF. The CDR3, as DNA: TGTGCCAGCAGTTCTCCGGGACAGGGGATAGCCGGGGAGCTGTTTTTT.

In this sample, this clonotype turned up many times. This chain connects TRBV28 to TRBJ1-5; 8 bases map to TRBD1. The CDR3 has 15 residues. V gave up 4 bases and J gave up 5 bases; unmatched junction bases: 7. CDR1 MDHEN and CDR2 SYDVKM come from the germline V gene. In DNA, the CDR3 is TGTGCCAGCAGTTCGTCCGGGACAGGCTATCAGCCCCAGCATTTT. Its translation: CASSSSGTGYQPQHF.

This clonotype was seen a handful of times. The gene calls are TRBV7-2 and TRBJ2-7; D gene unclear. Trimming took 1 base from V and 6 from J, leaving 7 bases between them. This CDR3 spans 12 amino acids. Looked up from germline, CDR1 is SGHTA and CDR2 is FQGNSA. In nucleotides, the CDR3 is TGTGCCAGCAGCTTAGGTCTTCCCGAGCAGTACTTC. It translates to CASSLGLPEQYF.

This clonotype was counted ten times or more. The genes are TRBV4-1 and TRBJ1-1; D call uncertain. Germline loops: CDR1 MGHRA, CDR2 YSYEKL. The CDR3 has 14 amino acids. V was cut by 1 base and J by 5 bases, with 11 bases left in between. The CDR3 region has the DNA TGCGCCAGCAGCCAAGTGAATCGAGGGACTGAAGCTTTCTTT. Encoded protein: CASSQVNRGTEAFF.

V and J are TRBV29-1 and TRBJ2-7, with D uncertain. The germline CDR1 and CDR2 sequences are SQVTM and ANQGSEA. This CDR3 spans 13 amino acids. Trimming left V 3 bases short and J 0 bases short, with 9 bases between. The chain's CDR3 is CSVDLSDSYEQYF. In DNA form, the CDR3 reads TGCAGCGTTGACCTTTCTGACTCCTACGAGCAGTACTTC.